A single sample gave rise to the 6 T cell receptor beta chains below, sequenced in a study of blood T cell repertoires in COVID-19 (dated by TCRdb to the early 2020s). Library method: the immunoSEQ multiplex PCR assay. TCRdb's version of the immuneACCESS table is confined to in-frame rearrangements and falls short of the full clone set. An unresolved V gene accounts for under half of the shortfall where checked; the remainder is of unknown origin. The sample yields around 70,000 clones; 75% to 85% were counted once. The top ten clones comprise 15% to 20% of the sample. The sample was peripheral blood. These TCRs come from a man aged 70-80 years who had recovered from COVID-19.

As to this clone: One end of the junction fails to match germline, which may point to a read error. The CDR3 is CASSLTPQTGLFF. CDR3 DNA sequence: TGTGCCAGCAGCTTAACCCCCCAGACAGGCCTCTTCTTT. The rearrangement joins TRBV7-9 to TRBJ1-4; D possibly corresponds to TRBD1 (6 bases). The V gene's germline CDR1 is SEHNR and CDR2 FQNEAQ (reference sequence). The CDR3 runs 13 residues. The full variable domain, in which reference TRBV7-9 and TRBJ1-4 provide the parts outside the CDR3, is DTGVSQNPRHKITKRGQNVTFRCDPISEHNRLYWYRQTLGQGPEFLTYFQNEAQLEKSRLLSDRFSAERPKGSFSTLEIQRTEQGDSAMYLCASSLTPQTGLFFGSGTQLSVL.

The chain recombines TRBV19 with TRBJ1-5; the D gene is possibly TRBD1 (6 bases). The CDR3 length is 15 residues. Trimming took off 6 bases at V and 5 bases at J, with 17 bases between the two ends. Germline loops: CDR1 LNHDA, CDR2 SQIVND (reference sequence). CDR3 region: CASSRTGFGDQPQHF. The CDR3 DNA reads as TGTGCCAGTAGCAGAACAGGGTTCGGTGATCAGCCCCAGCATTTT.

Here the CDR3 reads CASSYLPTQIGQGRDEQFF. The CDR3 DNA reads TGTGCCAGCAGTTACCTACCTACTCAAATAGGACAGGGAAGAGATGAGCAGTTCTTC. V and J are TRBV6-2 or TRBV6-3 and TRBJ2-1, with 8 bases that match TRBD1. The CDR3 runs to 19 residues. The trim removed 2 bases at V and 8 bases at J, leaving 20 bases unmatched. Germline CDR1 MNHEY, CDR2 SVGEGT.

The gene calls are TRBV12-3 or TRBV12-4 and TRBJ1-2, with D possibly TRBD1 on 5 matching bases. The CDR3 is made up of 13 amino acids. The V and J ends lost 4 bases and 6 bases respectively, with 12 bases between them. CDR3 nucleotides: TGTGCCAGCAGTTCCCGCAGGGTTGATGGCTACACCTTC. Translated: CASSSRRVDGYTF.

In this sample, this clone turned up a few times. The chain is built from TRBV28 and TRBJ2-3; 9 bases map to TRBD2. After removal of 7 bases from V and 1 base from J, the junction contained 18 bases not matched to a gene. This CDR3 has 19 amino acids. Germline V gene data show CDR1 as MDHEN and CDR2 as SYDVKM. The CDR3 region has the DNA TGTGCCAGCACCGGGGTAGGCGGGAGGGCCCTCTACGGCACAGATACGCAGTATTTT. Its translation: CASTGVGGRALYGTDTQYF.

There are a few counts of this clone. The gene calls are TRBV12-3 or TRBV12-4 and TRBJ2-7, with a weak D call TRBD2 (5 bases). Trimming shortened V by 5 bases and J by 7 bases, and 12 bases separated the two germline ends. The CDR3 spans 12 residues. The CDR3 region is CASSPSSGEQYF. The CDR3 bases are TGTGCCAGCAGTCCGTCCTCGGGGGAGCAGTACTTC.